The source of this TCR beta chain is a study of cytomegalovirus exposure and HLA in healthy donors. Researchers ran the PCR with 60 Vbeta and 13 Jbeta primers. Repertoires were generated with immunoSEQ multiplex PCR, while TCRdb's copy carries only in-frame clones and drops some. The table records some 150,000 clones, approximately 69% of them present only once. As concerns this clone: Its target is not known.

V lost 8 bases, J lost 2 bases, and 9 bases lay in between. The CDR3 length is 13 residues. Germline CDR1 LNHDA, CDR2 SQIVND (reference sequence). Study findings and constraints: Previously analyzed data showed that most TCR beta V segments were productive at a frequency of about 87% or about 30%.

The clonotype comes from a man between 25 and 39 years old in good health and CMV-seronegative. The sample comprised PBMCs. The chain uses TRBV19 and TRBJ1-4, with a tentative D call TRBD1 (5 bases). The DNA for the CDR3 is TGTGCCAGTGGGGCTCGGACTAATGAAAAACTGTTTTTT. Translated, it gives CASGARTNEKLFF.